This is a list of T cell receptor beta chains from one sample in a study of shared clonotypes between healthy human individuals. Method: immunoSEQ multiplex PCR; TCRdb's copy keeps in-frame clones and lacks some. The sample carries around 95,000 clones, roughly 45% recorded once. Specimen: PBMCs. These receptors all stem from a woman in her thirties or forties in good health. Some clones in this sample may be carry-over from other donors' samples. The conserved cysteine and the conserved F or W are not part of the CDR3 here. Fields, in order: J gene, V gene, CDR3 protein.

TRBJ2-1,TRBV30,AWSVLGTWEQF
TRBJ1-5,TRBV6-6,ASSSTTDQPQH
TRBJ1-2,TRBV28,ASSLDRGLGYT
TRBJ1-2,TRBV28,ASSPYPGRGNGYT
TRBJ2-1,TRBV5-6,ASSLGGSGSNEQF
TRBJ2-1,TRBV4-1,ASSEARDEQF
TRBJ1-2,TRBV7-8,ASSLDRAGDGYT
TRBJ1-1,TRBV29-1,SVSFGTGGTEAF
TRBJ2-7,TRBV9,ASSPPAGGHEQY
TRBJ2-5,TRBV2,ASGREGETQY
TRBJ1-1,TRBV6-1,ASNHRERAEAF
TRBJ1-2,TRBV9,ASSVVGANYGYT
TRBJ2-6,TRBV7-9,ASSFTAGANVLT
TRBJ2-7,TRBV14,ASSPGLASEQY
-,TRBV25-1,VSSDRDGGYEQY
TRBJ2-1,TRBV29-1,SVEGGIRSYNEQF
TRBJ1-2,TRBV7-9,ASSDSGTGVNSDGYT
TRBJ2-7,TRBV6-1,ASRPDTSAFYEQY
TRBJ1-6,TRBV7-4,ASSDGGGISPLH
TRBJ2-5,TRBV5-1,ASSGPSQGETQY
TRBJ1-4,TRBV28,ASSLGGQGAEKLF
TRBJ2-7,TRBV29-1,SVEFGAGGNEQY
TRBJ1-2,TRBV28,ASRHPTGAADYGYT
TRBJ2-1,TRBV9,ASSADRGISWGEQF
TRBJ1-5,TRBV7-8,ASSLTTRYSNQPQH
TRBJ2-5,TRBV5-1,ASSPGQGGETQY
TRBJ2-1,TRBV4-3,ASSQESYNEQF
TRBJ2-3,TRBV27,ASSPSGRVTDTQY
TRBJ2-3,TRBV7-2,ASSLAYHQDTQY
TRBJ2-3,TRBV14,ASSQAGGPSDTQY
TRBJ2-7,TRBV2,ASSGRGVAGSYEQY
TRBJ2-1,TRBV7-9,ASSSLAGRGYNEQF
TRBJ1-2,TRBV19,ASVPRAGLDGYT
TRBJ2-7,TRBV5-1,ASSLGASEQY
TRBJ2-7,TRBV14,ASSPVPYEQY
TRBJ2-7,TRBV6-5,ASSYSANLPDYEQY
TRBJ1-2,TRBV5-8,ASSLVPHGPLDYT
TRBJ1-1,TRBV18,ASSSTGVRGTEAF
TRBJ2-7,TRBV27,ASSLWGTNYEQY
TRBJ2-7,TRBV2,ASNLAGNPSQY
-,TRBV7-2,ASSGNRLEQY
TRBJ2-5,TRBV19,ASSDLLPGLSAQY
TRBJ1-2,TRBV2,ASRLEVNYGYT
TRBJ2-7,TRBV6-5,AISVSYEQY
TRBJ2-1,TRBV25-1,ASRRPRGPF
TRBJ1-6,TRBV28,ASSTGGWYNSPLH
TRBJ2-7,TRBV11-2,ASTLLAGYEQY
TRBJ1-2,TRBV4-1,ASSQDYDRAPWGYT
TRBJ1-5,TRBV6-1,ASSDTIFEPQH
TRBJ2-1,TRBV7-9,ASSAGGEQF
TRBJ2-1,TRBV10-3,AISDLVDEQF
TRBJ1-6,TRBV7-8,ASSLGRDLYNSPLH
TRBJ2-2,TRBV7-3,ASSLEREAGELF
TRBJ2-1,TRBV30,AWSVLAAGNEQF
TRBJ1-1,TRBV27,ASSLRGLYLTEAF